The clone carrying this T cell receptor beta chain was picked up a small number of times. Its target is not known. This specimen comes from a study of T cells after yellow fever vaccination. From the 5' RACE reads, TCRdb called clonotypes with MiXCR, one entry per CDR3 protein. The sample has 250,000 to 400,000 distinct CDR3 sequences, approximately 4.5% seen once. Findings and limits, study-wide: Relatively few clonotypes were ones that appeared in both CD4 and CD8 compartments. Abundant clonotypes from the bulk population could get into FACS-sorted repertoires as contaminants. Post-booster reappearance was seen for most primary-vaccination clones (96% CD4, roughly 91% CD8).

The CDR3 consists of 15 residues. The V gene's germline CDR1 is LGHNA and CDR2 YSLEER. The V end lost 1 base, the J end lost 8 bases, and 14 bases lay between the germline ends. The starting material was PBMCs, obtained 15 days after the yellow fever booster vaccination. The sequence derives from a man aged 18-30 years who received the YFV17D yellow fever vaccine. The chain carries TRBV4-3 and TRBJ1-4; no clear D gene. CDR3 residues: CASSQGSSPGEKLFF. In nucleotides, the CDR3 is TGCGCCAGCAGCCAAGGGTCGTCGCCTGGGGAAAAACTGTTTTTT.